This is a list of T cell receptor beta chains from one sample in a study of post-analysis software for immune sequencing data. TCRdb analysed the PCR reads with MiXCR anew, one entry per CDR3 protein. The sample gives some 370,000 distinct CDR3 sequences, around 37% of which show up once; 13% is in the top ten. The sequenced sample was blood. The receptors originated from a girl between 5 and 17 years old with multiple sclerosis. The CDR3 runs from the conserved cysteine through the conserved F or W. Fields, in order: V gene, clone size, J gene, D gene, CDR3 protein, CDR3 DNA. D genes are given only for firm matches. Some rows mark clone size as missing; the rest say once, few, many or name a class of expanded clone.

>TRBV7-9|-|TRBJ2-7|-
CASSLNSGYEQYF
TGTGCCAGCAGCCTCAATAGCGGTTACGAGCAGTACTTC
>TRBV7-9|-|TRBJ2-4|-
CASSLDGQGNIQYF
TGTGCCAGCAGCTTGGACGGGCAGGGCAACATTCAGTACTTC
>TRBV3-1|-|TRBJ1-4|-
CASSQDLGANEKLFF
TGTGCCAGCAGCCAAGATCTGGGGGCTAATGAAAAACTGTTTTTT
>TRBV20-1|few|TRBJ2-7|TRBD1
CSAGKGQGPTYEQYF
TGCAGTGCTGGGAAGGGACAGGGACCGACCTACGAGCAGTACTTC
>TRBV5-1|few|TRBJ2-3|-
CASSLGWVTGSADTQYF
TGCGCCAGCAGCTTGGGTTGGGTAACGGGGTCGGCAGATACGCAGTATTTT
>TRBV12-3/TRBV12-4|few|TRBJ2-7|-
CASSPPFGSYEQYF
TGTGCCAGCAGTCCCCCCTTCGGTTCCTACGAGCAGTACTTC
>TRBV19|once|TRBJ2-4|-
CASTSVGGGVGNIQYF
-
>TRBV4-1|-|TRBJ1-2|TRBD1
CASSPGGQGGGYTF
TGCGCCAGCAGCCCCGGCGGACAGGGGGGTGGCTACACCTTC
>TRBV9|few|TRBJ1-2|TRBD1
CASSVSWDRENYGYTF
TGTGCCAGCAGCGTATCCTGGGACAGGGAAAACTATGGCTACACCTTC
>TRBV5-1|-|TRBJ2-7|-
CASSPGLILGNEQYF
TGCGCCAGCAGCCCGGGACTCATTCTTGGCAACGAGCAGTACTTC
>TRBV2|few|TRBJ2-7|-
CASSTGTYDSYEQYF
TGTGCCAGCAGTACCGGGACATACGACTCCTACGAGCAGTACTTC
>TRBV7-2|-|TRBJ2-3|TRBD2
CASTASGGAGDTQYF
TGTGCCAGTACTGCTAGCGGGGGGGCAGGAGATACGCAGTATTTT
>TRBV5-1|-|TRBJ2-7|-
CASSSAGEAYEQYF
TGCGCCAGCAGCTCGGCCGGGGAGGCCTACGAGCAGTACTTC
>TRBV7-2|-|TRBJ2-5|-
CASSLVEGGLGGTQYF
TGTGCCAGCAGCTTAGTGGAGGGGGGGCTTGGGGGGACCCAGTACTTC
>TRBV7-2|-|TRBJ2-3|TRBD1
CASSSRTGNTDTQYF
TGTGCCAGCAGCTCCCGGACAGGGAACACAGATACGCAGTATTTT
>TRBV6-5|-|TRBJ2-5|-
CASSYWASPHPSQETQYF
TGTGCCAGCAGTTACTGGGCGTCGCCCCACCCTTCCCAAGAGACCCAGTACTTC